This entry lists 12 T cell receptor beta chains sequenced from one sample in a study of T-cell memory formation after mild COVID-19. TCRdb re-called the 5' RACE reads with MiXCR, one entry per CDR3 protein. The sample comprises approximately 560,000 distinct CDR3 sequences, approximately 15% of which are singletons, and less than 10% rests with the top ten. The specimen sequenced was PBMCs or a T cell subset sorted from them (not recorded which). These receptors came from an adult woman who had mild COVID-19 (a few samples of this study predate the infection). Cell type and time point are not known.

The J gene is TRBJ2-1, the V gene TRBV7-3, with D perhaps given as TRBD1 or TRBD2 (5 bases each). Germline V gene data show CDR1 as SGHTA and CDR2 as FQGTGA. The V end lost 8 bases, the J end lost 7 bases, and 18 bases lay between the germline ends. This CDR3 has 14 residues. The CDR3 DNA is TGTGCCAGCTCCCGGTACGGGACCCAGAATGAGCAGTTCTTC. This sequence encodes CASSRYGTQNEQFF. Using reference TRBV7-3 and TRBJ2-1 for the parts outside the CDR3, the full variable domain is GAGVSQTPSNKVTEKGKYVELRCDPISGHTALYWYRQSLGQGPEFLIYFQGTGAADDSGLPNDRFFAVRPEGSVSTLKIQRTERGDSAVYLCASSRYGTQNEQFFGPGTRLTVL.

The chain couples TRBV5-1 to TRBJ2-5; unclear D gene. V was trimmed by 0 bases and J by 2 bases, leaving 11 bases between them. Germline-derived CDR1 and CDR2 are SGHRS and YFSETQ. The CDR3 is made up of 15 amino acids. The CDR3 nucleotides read TGCGCCAGCAGCTTGGCCAACACAAAGCAAGAGACCCAGTACTTC. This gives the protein CASSLANTKQETQYF.

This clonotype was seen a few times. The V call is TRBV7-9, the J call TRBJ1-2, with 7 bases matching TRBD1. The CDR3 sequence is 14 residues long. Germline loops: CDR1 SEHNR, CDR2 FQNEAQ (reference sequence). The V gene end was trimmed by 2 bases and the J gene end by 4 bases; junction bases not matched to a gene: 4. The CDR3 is CASSLQQGSYGYTF. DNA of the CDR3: TGTGCCAGCAGCTTACAACAGGGGTCCTATGGCTACACCTTC.

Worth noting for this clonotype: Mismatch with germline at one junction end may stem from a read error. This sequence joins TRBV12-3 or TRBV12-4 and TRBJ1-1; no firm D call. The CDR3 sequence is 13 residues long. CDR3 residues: CASSFHGNSEAFF. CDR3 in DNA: TGTGCCAGCAGTTTTCACGGTAACAGTGAAGCTTTCTTT.

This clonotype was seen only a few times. The CDR3 loop reads CASSPFDREGTEAFF. The CDR3 DNA is TGTGCCAGCAGCCCTTTCGACAGGGAGGGCACTGAAGCTTTCTTT. The chain combines TRBV9 with TRBJ1-1, with 7 positions matching TRBD1. This CDR3 contains 15 residues. Germline V CDR1 and CDR2: SGDLS, YYNGEE. Trimming at V came to 4 bases and at J to 4 bases, leaving 10 bases not matched to a gene.

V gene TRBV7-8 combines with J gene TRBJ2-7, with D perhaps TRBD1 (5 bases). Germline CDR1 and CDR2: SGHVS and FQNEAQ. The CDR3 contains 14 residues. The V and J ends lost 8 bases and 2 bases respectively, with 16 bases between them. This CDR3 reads CASRPDNHPYEQYF. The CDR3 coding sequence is TGTGCCAGCCGACCGGACAATCATCCCTACGAGCAGTACTTC.

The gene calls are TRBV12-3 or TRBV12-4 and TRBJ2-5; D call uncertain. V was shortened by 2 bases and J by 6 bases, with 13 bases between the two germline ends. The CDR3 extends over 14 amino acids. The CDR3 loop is CASSLSRRFKTQYF. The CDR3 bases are TGTGCCAGCAGTTTATCCCGCAGGTTTAAGACCCAGTACTTC.

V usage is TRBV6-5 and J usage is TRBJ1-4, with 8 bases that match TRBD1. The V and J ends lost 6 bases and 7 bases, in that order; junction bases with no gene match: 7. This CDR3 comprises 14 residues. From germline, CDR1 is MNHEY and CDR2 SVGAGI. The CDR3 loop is CASSDTGGREKLFF. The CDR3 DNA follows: TGTGCCAGCAGCGACACAGGGGGTCGTGAAAAACTGTTTTTT.

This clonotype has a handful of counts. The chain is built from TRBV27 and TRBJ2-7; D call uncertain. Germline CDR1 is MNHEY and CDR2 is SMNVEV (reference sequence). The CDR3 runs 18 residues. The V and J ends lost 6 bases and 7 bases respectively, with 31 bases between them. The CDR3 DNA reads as TGTGCCAGCAGCCACGGGTCCCAGCCTGATGGGGATTCGGAAGAGCAGTACTTC. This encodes CASSHGSQPDGDSEEQYF.

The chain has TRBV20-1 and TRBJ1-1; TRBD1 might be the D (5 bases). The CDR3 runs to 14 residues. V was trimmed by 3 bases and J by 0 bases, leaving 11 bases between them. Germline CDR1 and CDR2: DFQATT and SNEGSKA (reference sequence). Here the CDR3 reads CSASGGEMNTEAFF. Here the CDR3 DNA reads TGCAGTGCTAGTGGGGGGGAGATGAACACTGAAGCTTTCTTT.

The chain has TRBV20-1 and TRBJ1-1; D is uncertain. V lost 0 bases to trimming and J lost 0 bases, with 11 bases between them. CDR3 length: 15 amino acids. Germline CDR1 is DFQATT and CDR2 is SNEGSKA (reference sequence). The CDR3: CSARDPMGLNTEAFF. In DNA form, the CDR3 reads TGCAGTGCTAGAGATCCTATGGGGTTGAACACTGAAGCTTTCTTT.

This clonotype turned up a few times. The CDR3 DNA reads as TGTGCCAGCAGCCAAGCCAGCGGGTGGGGCAATGAGCAGTTCTTC. Translating it yields CASSQASGWGNEQFF. The chain combines TRBV3-1 with TRBJ2-1; a possible D gene is TRBD2 (6 bases). This CDR3 is built from 15 residues. In germline, CDR1 is LGHDT, CDR2 YNNKEL (reference sequence). V shed 1 base and J shed 6 bases, with 13 bases lying between them.